This T cell receptor (beta chain) came from a study of cytomegalovirus exposure and HLA in healthy donors. Study-wide results and caveats: It was shown in a later analysis that HLA-associated TCR beta chains were more clonally expanded than other, equally common chains.

The CDR3 extends over 15 amino acids. In regard to this clone: Its cognate antigen is unknown.

Primers included in the PCR were 60 Vbeta and 13 Jbeta primers. The method was immunoSEQ multiplex PCR; TCRdb's version includes in-frame clones alone and lacks a portion of them. The sample consists of under 200,000 clones, about four fifths of them appearing once. The sequence came from a woman between 18 and 30 years old in good health and CMV-seronegative. The chain has TRBV21-1 and TRBJ2-1; the tabulated D call, TRBD2, remains unverified against the DNA. TRBV21-1 counts as a pseudogene. Sequenced input: PBMCs. The CDR3 DNA is TGTGCCAGCATTGGTTATACGGGAGTCAGCAATGAGCAGTTCTTC. Translating gives CASIGYTGVSNEQFF.